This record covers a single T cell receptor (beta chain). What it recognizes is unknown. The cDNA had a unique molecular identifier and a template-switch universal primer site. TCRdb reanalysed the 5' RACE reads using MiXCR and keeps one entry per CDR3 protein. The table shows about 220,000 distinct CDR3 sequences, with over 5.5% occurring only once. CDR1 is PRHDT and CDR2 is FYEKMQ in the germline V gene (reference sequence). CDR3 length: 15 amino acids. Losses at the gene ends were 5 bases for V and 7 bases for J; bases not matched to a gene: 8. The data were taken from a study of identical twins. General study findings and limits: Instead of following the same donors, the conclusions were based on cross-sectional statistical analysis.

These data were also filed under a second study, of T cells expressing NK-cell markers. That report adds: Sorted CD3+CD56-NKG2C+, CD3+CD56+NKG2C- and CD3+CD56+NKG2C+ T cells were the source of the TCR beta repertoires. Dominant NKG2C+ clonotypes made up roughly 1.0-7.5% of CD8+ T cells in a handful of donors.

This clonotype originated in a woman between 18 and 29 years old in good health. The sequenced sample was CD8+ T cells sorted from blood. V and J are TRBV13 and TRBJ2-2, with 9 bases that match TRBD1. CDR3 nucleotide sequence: TGTGCCAGCAGCCCCCGGACAGGGGACAACGGGGAGCTGTTTTTT. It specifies CASSPRTGDNGELFF.